This T cell receptor beta chain is drawn from a study of blood T cell repertoires in COVID-19. Study details: Nucleic acid was either cDNA or gDNA, and it came from T cells, B-cell-depleted T cells, or PBMCs.

The data were produced by immunoSEQ multiplex PCR, yet TCRdb's version contains in-frame clones alone and is incomplete. The sample holds around 360,000 clones; around 87% are singletons and the top ten take less than 2.5%. Germline assignment: CDR1 SGHNT and CDR2 YYREEE (reference sequence). There are 16 residues in the CDR3. V lost 0 bases and J 4 bases, leaving 16 bases between the germline ends. The specimen sequenced was PBMCs or T cells enriched from blood (not recorded which). The chain joins TRBV5-4 to TRBJ1-1; maybe TRBD1 (5 bases). The clonotype was recovered from a man in his forties or fifties in a cohort exposed to, infected with or recovered from COVID-19 (not recorded which). CDR3 loop: CASSLGGGAQGTEAFF. Here the CDR3 DNA reads TGTGCCAGCAGCTTGGGGGGAGGGGCGCAGGGCACTGAAGCTTTCTTT.